Listed below are T cell receptor beta chains from one sample, sequenced in a study of CD8+CD57+ T cells in acquired aplastic anemia. TCRdb used MiXCR to reprocess the reads, holding one entry per CDR3 protein. The data show around 500,000 distinct CDR3 sequences, about a third seen once. Sequencing input: sorted CD4+, CD8+, or CD8+CD57+ T cells (not recorded which) from PBMCs. The receptors come from a human donor with aplastic anemia. Both conserved end residues are part of each CDR3. Fields, in order: CDR3 DNA, CDR3 protein, V gene, J gene, D gene, clone size. The D gene is left open where the match is weak. Size is omitted from some rows. Given values are once, few, many or a class for expanded clones.

DNA: TGTGCCATCCAATCCGACAGAGTCTATGGCTACACCTTC
CDR3: CAIQSDRVYGYTF
V: TRBV6-2/TRBV6-3
J: TRBJ1-2
D: .
size: .

DNA: TGTGCCAGCAGTTACGTTCCCGGAGATGAGCAGTACTTC
CDR3: CASSYVPGDEQYF
V: TRBV10-3
J: TRBJ2-7
D: .
size: .

DNA: TGTGCCAGCAGCAGAATGGGTACAGATTTTTATAATTCACCCCTCCACTTT
CDR3: CASSRMGTDFYNSPLHF
V: TRBV5-6
J: TRBJ1-6
D: .
size: .

DNA: TGTGCCAGCAGTACAGGGGCTTATGGCTACACCTTC
CDR3: CASSTGAYGYTF
V: TRBV6-1
J: TRBJ1-2
D: TRBD1
size: few

DNA: TGCAGTGCCCAGATGTCCTCAGATACGCAGTATTTT
CDR3: CSAQMSSDTQYF
V: TRBV20-1
J: TRBJ2-3
D: .
size: .

DNA: TGTGCCAGCAGCCAAGAAGGAGTCCAAGAGACCCAGTACTTC
CDR3: CASSQEGVQETQYF
V: TRBV3-1
J: TRBJ2-5
D: .
size: few

DNA: TGTGCCTCCCAGAAGCGGGGCGTGAATGAGCAGTTCTTC
CDR3: CASQKRGVNEQFF
V: TRBV30
J: TRBJ2-1
D: TRBD2
size: .

DNA: TGTGCCAGCAGCCAGGTCGGGTCGGCGGGGAGGGAGCAGTACTTC
CDR3: CASSQVGSAGREQYF
V: TRBV5-8
J: TRBJ2-7
D: .
size: .

DNA: TGTGCTAGTTCTCCTGGGGGGCACGTCACCGGGGAGCTGTTTTTT
CDR3: CASSPGGHVTGELFF
V: TRBV12-5
J: TRBJ2-2
D: .
size: .

DNA: TGCAGTGCTAGAGCAGGGGAGGGATCTTCACCCCTCCACTTT
CDR3: CSARAGEGSSPLHF
V: TRBV20-1
J: TRBJ1-6
D: .
size: .

DNA: TGTGCCAGCAGTTACACGATAGGAGGGAGCTCCTACGAGCAGTACTTC
CDR3: CASSYTIGGSSYEQYF
V: TRBV6-5
J: TRBJ2-7
D: .
size: few

DNA: TGTGCCAGCAGCTTAGGACAGGTCGACACTGAAGCTTTCTTT
CDR3: CASSLGQVDTEAFF
V: TRBV7-9
J: TRBJ1-1
D: .
size: many

DNA: TGTGCCTGGAAAGACAGGAATTCACCCCTCCACTTT
CDR3: CAWKDRNSPLHF
V: TRBV30
J: TRBJ1-6
D: .
size: .

DNA: TGTGCCACCAGCAGAGGCGGGAGCCCCACTGGCTACGAGCAGTACTTC
CDR3: CATSRGGSPTGYEQYF
V: TRBV15
J: TRBJ2-7
D: TRBD2
size: once

DNA: TGTGCCAGCACACGGGAGGGCACTGAAGCTTTCTTT
CDR3: CASTREGTEAFF
V: TRBV2
J: TRBJ1-1
D: .
size: few

DNA: TGCAGCGTTGACCGGACAGGGAGTTCGACTGAAGCTTTCTTT
CDR3: CSVDRTGSSTEAFF
V: TRBV29-1
J: TRBJ1-1
D: TRBD1
size: .

DNA: TGTGCCAGCAGTTTAGAGCGGGATCATGAGCAGTTCTTC
CDR3: CASSLERDHEQFF
V: TRBV12-3/TRBV12-4
J: TRBJ2-1
D: TRBD2
size: .

DNA: TGTGCCAGTAGTATTACGGACGTGTATAATTCACCCCTCCACTTT
CDR3: CASSITDVYNSPLHF
V: TRBV19
J: TRBJ1-6
D: .
size: many

DNA: TGTGCCAGCAGCCAGTCGAAATATGGGACTAGCCCAGGGGCCCAGTACTTC
CDR3: CASSQSKYGTSPGAQYF
V: TRBV5-5
J: TRBJ2-5
D: TRBD2
size: few

DNA: TGTGCCAGCAGCAACAGGGTTCCGCAGTTCTTC
CDR3: CASSNRVPQFF
V: TRBV5-8
J: TRBJ2-1
D: .
size: .